The clone carrying this T cell receptor beta chain was seen only once. Its cognate antigen is unknown. This specimen belongs to a study of shared clonotypes between healthy human individuals. Whole-study results and caveats: Researchers found naive subsets generally carried larger estimated richness than memory subsets.

Only in-frame clones appear in the TCRdb table, and some are missing; sequencing was by immunoSEQ multiplex PCR. The sample yields some 2,500,000 clones, roughly 92% seen once. CDR1 and CDR2 from the germline V gene are LNHNV and YYDKDF (reference sequence). Between the trimmed V and J ends, which lost 2 bases and 0 bases, there was a span of 10 bases. The CDR3 covers 15 residues. Donors were healthy HIV-negative adults without recent acute infections or vaccinations. Input material: naive CD4+ T cells from PBMCs. Subset noted: CD45RA+ positively selected. V usage is TRBV15 and J usage is TRBJ1-2, with D unresolved. The receptor was isolated from a man between 18 and 35 years old in good health. Some clones in this sample may be carry-over from other donors' samples. The chain's CDR3 is CATSRTVSANYGYTF. Written as DNA, the CDR3 is TGTGCCACCAGCAGAACAGTTTCCGCTAACTATGGCTACACCTTC.